A single sample is the source of the 27 T cell receptor beta chains below, sequenced in a study of CD8 T cells in Susac syndrome. RNA totalling roughly 0.5 to 1 ug underwent reverse transcription with random hexamers. MiXCR, applied by TCRdb to the immunoSEQ multiplex PCR reads, yields one record per CDR3 protein. Of around 79,000 distinct CDR3 sequences in the sample, roughly 94% were seen once. Sequenced material: CD8+ T cells from PBMCs. These receptors originate from a human donor with multiple sclerosis.

The chain recombines TRBV7-9 with TRBJ2-7; D unresolved. Germline assignment: CDR1 SEHNR and CDR2 FQNEAQ (reference sequence). The CDR3 has 13 residues. V gave up 4 bases and J gave up 2 bases, with 9 bases separating them. The CDR3 loop reads CASSYVTAYEQYF. In nucleotides, the CDR3 is TGTGCCAGCAGCTACGTGACCGCCTACGAGCAGTACTTC.

The rearrangement joins TRBV5-1 to TRBJ1-1; maybe TRBD1 (6 bases). The germline CDR1 and CDR2 sequences are SGHRS and YFSETQ. This CDR3 has 15 amino acids. The V end lost 5 bases, the J end lost 4 bases, and 18 bases lay between the germline ends. Here the CDR3 DNA reads TGCGCCAGCAGATATCCCGGAGGGGGAACCACTGAAGCTTTCTTT. Amino acids: CASRYPGGGTTEAFF.

The rearrangement links TRBV27 to TRBJ2-7; D gene unclear. This CDR3 comprises 15 residues. Trimming took off 3 bases at V and 2 bases at J, with 14 bases between the two ends. CDR1 is MNHEY, CDR2 SMNVEV, per germline (reference sequence). This CDR3 is CASSFLKGQTYEQYF. The DNA of the CDR3 is TGTGCCAGCAGTTTCCTAAAGGGCCAGACCTACGAGCAGTACTTC.

This clonotype appeared a single time. The V and J genes are TRBV5-6 and TRBJ1-2; the match to TRBD1 covers 7 bases. The germline CDR1 and CDR2 sequences are SGHDT and YYEEEE. The ends lost 2 bases at V and 4 bases at J; junction bases unmatched: 5. This CDR3 contains 14 residues. The CDR3 loop reads CASSFQGGSYGYTF. CDR3 nucleotides: TGTGCCAGCAGCTTTCAAGGGGGCAGCTATGGCTACACCTTC.

CDR3 bases: TGTGCCAGCAGCTCGACAGGCAAGTTCGGTGGGGCCAACGTCCTGACTTTC. As protein: CASSSTGKFGGANVLTF. The chain carries TRBV12-3 or TRBV12-4 and TRBJ2-6; D might be TRBD1 (6 bases). The ends were cut back, 6 bases at V and 3 bases at J, with 18 bases in the middle. The CDR3 runs to 17 residues.

The chain is built from TRBV20-1 and TRBJ2-1, with TRBD2 identical over 11 bases. CDR1 is DFQATT, CDR2 SNEGSKA, per germline (reference sequence). V was clipped by 4 bases and J by 0 bases; unmatched bases: 11. CDR3 length: 18 amino acids. This CDR3 is CSANSGTSGYSSYNEQFF. In DNA, the CDR3 is TGCAGTGCTAACTCCGGGACTAGCGGTTATAGCTCCTACAATGAGCAGTTCTTC.

This clonotype has a single count. The chain links TRBV11-2 to TRBJ1-4, with 7 bases aligning to TRBD1. V was pared by 1 base and J by 5 bases, with 4 bases of the junction left unmatched. Germline assignment: CDR1 SGHAT and CDR2 FQNNGV. The CDR3 consists of 15 residues. CDR3 sequence: CASSLGGRGNEKLFF. The CDR3 region has the DNA TGTGCCAGCAGCTTAGGCGGCAGGGGGAATGAAAAACTGTTTTTT.

V gene TRBV3-1 combines with J gene TRBJ2-7; 14 nucleotides line up with TRBD2. Germline V lookup: CDR1 LGHDT, CDR2 YNNKEL (reference sequence). Trimming cost V 0 bases and J 4 bases; bases outside gene matches: 5. The CDR3 contains 17 residues. CDR3 protein: CASSQEPGTSGSYEQYF. The CDR3 nucleotides are TGTGCCAGCAGCCAAGAGCCTGGGACTAGCGGGAGTTACGAGCAGTACTTC.

V usage is TRBV19 and J usage is TRBJ2-5; 7 positions agree with TRBD2. The CDR3 extends over 16 amino acids. Germline assignment: CDR1 LNHDA and CDR2 SQIVND (reference sequence). With 3 bases clipped from V and 5 bases from J, the junction kept 12 bases outside the gene matches. CDR3 DNA sequence: TGTGCCAGTAGTATCCTCTGGCGGGAGCGTCGTGAGACCCAGTACTTC. This sequence encodes CASSILWRERRETQYF.

The genes are TRBV7-9 and TRBJ2-1, with 8 bases matching TRBD2. Germline-derived CDR1 and CDR2 are SEHNR and FQNEAQ (reference sequence). The J segment lost 6 bases and the V segment lost 0 bases, leaving 10 bases of the junction unmatched. The CDR3 spans 17 residues. Here the CDR3 DNA reads TGTGCCAGCAGCTTAGCTAGTCGGGGGGGTCTCTTCAATGAGCAGTTCTTC. It encodes CASSLASRGGLFNEQFF.

This chain uses TRBV11-2 with TRBJ1-1, with unresolved D. Trimming cost V 0 bases and J 0 bases, with 11 bases left between them. This CDR3 is built from 16 residues. Germline loops: CDR1 SGHAT, CDR2 FQNNGV. CDR3 DNA: TGTGCCAGCAGCTTAGAGCGGAAACACCTGAACACTGAAGCTTTCTTT. It encodes CASSLERKHLNTEAFF.

The chain joins TRBV15 to TRBJ2-7, with D possibly being TRBD1 or TRBD2 (5 bases each). V lost 5 bases and J lost 6, with 17 bases in between. In germline, CDR1 is LNHNV, CDR2 YYDKDF (reference sequence). This CDR3 has 14 residues. The CDR3 spells CATSLRSDGAEQYF. CDR3 sequence (DNA): TGTGCCACCAGCCTTCGGTCGGACGGGGCCGAGCAGTACTTC.

This clonotype was recorded only once. The CDR3 coding sequence is TGTGCCAGCAGCCAAGTCAGGACTAGCGGGAACAATGAGCAGTTCTTC. Protein product: CASSQVRTSGNNEQFF. The J gene is TRBJ2-1, the V gene TRBV14; the match to TRBD2 covers 12 bases. J was trimmed by 5 bases and V by 1 base; bases with no gene match: 3. This CDR3 is 16 amino acids long. From germline, CDR1 is SGHDN and CDR2 FVKESK. The entire variable domain, with the rest obtained from reference TRBV14 and TRBJ2-1, is as follows: EAGVTQFPSHSVIEKGQTVTLRCDPISGHDNLYWYRRVMGKEIKFLLHFVKESKQDESGMPNNRFLAERTGGTYSTLKVQPAELEDSGVYFCASSQVRTSGNNEQFFGPGTRLTVL.

The chain joins TRBV5-4 to TRBJ2-1; D not resolved. The CDR3 contains 12 residues. The V and J ends lost 2 bases and 5 bases respectively, with 5 bases between them. Germline loops: CDR1 SGHNT, CDR2 YYREEE (reference sequence). Written as DNA, the CDR3 is TGTGCCAGCAGCTTCCCGGACAATGAGCAGTTCTTC. Translating it yields CASSFPDNEQFF.

This chain links TRBV27 with TRBJ1-1; D call uncertain. Between the trimmed V and J ends, which lost 5 bases and 1 base, there was a span of 8 bases. Germline V gene data show CDR1 as MNHEY and CDR2 as SMNVEV (reference sequence). The CDR3 extends over 13 amino acids. DNA of the CDR3: TGTGCCAGCAGTATTTCCGGGAACACTGAAGCTTTCTTT. This gives the protein CASSISGNTEAFF.

The chain couples TRBV9 to TRBJ2-4; TRBD1 matches at 7 bases. CDR1 is SGDLS, CDR2 YYNGEE, per germline. Unmatched junction bases numbered 8, after V lost 4 bases and J lost 4 bases. The CDR3 length is 15 residues. In DNA form, the CDR3 reads TGTGCCAGCAGCTCGACAGGGAGCGGTAAAAACATTCAGTACTTC. This sequence encodes CASSSTGSGKNIQYF.

The V gene is TRBV19, the J gene TRBJ2-2, with D uncertain. The germline V and J ends were trimmed by 6 bases and 6 bases, with 5 bases remaining between them. Germline loops: CDR1 LNHDA, CDR2 SQIVND (reference sequence). There are 11 residues in the CDR3. CDR3 DNA: TGTGCCAGTAGCGAGGCCGGGGAGCTGTTTTTT. Encoded protein: CASSEAGELFF. The full variable domain, rest sourced from reference TRBV19 and TRBJ2-2, is DGGITQSPKYLFRKEGQNVTLSCEQNLNHDAMYWYRQDPGQGLRLIYYSQIVNDFQKGDIAEGYSVSREKKESFPLTVTSAQKNPTAFYLCASSEAGELFFGEGSRLTVL.

This chain connects TRBV27 to TRBJ2-1; 8 bases are a match to TRBD2. The CDR3 consists of 15 residues. Germline loops: CDR1 MNHEY, CDR2 SMNVEV (reference sequence). The ends lost 6 bases at V and 5 bases at J; junction bases unmatched: 9. The CDR3 region has the DNA TGTGCCAGCAGCCCTATTACTAGCGGCGACAATGAGCAGTTCTTC. Translation: CASSPITSGDNEQFF.

The CDR3 DNA sequence: TGTGCCAGCAGTTGGGGGGGATTAGAGACCCAGTACTTC. This codes for CASSWGGLETQYF. V gene TRBV27 combines with J gene TRBJ2-5; 7 nucleotides line up with TRBD2. CDR3 length equals 13 residues. V shed 4 bases, J shed 4 bases, and the junction held 3 bases outside the gene matches. Germline CDR1 reads MNHEY; CDR2 reads SMNVEV (reference sequence).

The V call is TRBV5-4, the J call TRBJ2-5; TRBD2 matches 7 bases. The V and J ends lost 4 bases and 2 bases, in that order; junction bases with no gene match: 8. CDR3 size: 15 residues. Germline values: CDR1 SGHNT, CDR2 YYREEE (reference sequence). The CDR3 protein is CASSNLAERQETQYF. The CDR3 DNA sequence: TGTGCCAGCAGCAATCTAGCGGAGCGGCAAGAGACCCAGTACTTC.

This chain connects TRBV6-2 or TRBV6-3 to TRBJ2-2; TRBD1 aligns across 9 bases. V shed 11 bases and J 7 bases; nucleotides not matched to a gene: 8. There are 13 residues in the CDR3. Germline assignment: CDR1 MNHEY and CDR2 SVGEGT. The CDR3 region has the DNA TGTGCCGGTCGGGACAGGGAAGACGGGGAGCTGTTTTTT. It is translated as CAGRDREDGELFF.

The rearrangement uses TRBV5-4 and TRBJ2-7; D remains ambiguous. Trimming stripped 1 base from V and 6 bases from J, with 11 bases between. Germline CDR1 is SGHNT and CDR2 is YYREEE (reference sequence). This CDR3 region has 13 residues. The CDR3 region has the DNA TGTGCCAGCAGCTTGAGTCTCACCCGCGAGCAGTACTTC. Translating gives CASSLSLTREQYF. Based on the CDR3 plus reference TRBV5-4 and TRBJ2-7, the full variable domain is ETGVTQSPTHLIKTRGQQVTLRCSSQSGHNTVSWYQQALGQGPQFIFQYYREEENGRGNFPPRFSGLQFPNYSSELNVNALELDDSALYLCASSLSLTREQYFGPGTRLTVT.

The chain recombines TRBV6-6 with TRBJ2-7; D uncertain. Germline CDR1 MNHNY, CDR2 SVGAGI (reference sequence). CDR3 length: 13 residues. Trimming removed 5 bases from V and 7 bases from J, with 15 bases in between. The CDR3 DNA follows: TGTGCCAGCAGTCTGGAGCTAGGGCGGGAGCAGTACTTC. This gives the protein CASSLELGREQYF.

The gene calls are TRBV12-3 or TRBV12-4 and TRBJ1-1; D call uncertain. The CDR3 covers 13 residues. Trimming left V 3 bases short and J 1 base short, with 6 bases between. The CDR3 DNA is TGTGCCAGCAGTTTCACTGAGAACACTGAAGCTTTCTTT. This encodes CASSFTENTEAFF.

The chain carries TRBV19 and TRBJ1-6; D is possibly TRBD1 (6 bases). The V and J ends lost 6 bases and 6 bases respectively, with 15 bases between them. The CDR3 runs to 15 residues. Germline CDR1 and CDR2: LNHDA and SQIVND (reference sequence). In nucleotides, the CDR3 is TGTGCCAGTAGCAATATAGGACAGACTAATTCACCCCTCCACTTT. Amino acid sequence: CASSNIGQTNSPLHF.

V gene TRBV20-1 combines with J gene TRBJ2-3, with a weak D call TRBD2 (5 bases). CDR1 DFQATT and CDR2 SNEGSKA come from the germline V gene (reference sequence). The CDR3 is 11 residues long. The V gene lost 3 bases and the J gene lost 8 bases, with 9 bases spanning the gap. CDR3 region: CSASPGGTQYF. The DNA of the CDR3 is TGCAGTGCTAGCCCCGGAGGTACGCAGTATTTT.

CDR3 nucleotides: TGTGCCAGTAGTATTACACTAGTTGACTACGAGCAGTACTTC. As protein: CASSITLVDYEQYF. The V call is TRBV19, the J call TRBJ2-7, with D possibly TRBD2 on 5 matching bases. The germline V gene encodes CDR1 LNHDA and CDR2 SQIVND (reference sequence). Trimming pared 3 bases from V and 3 bases from J, leaving 12 bases between. The CDR3 covers 14 residues. Together with reference TRBV19 and TRBJ2-7, the CDR3 gives the full variable domain: DGGITQSPKYLFRKEGQNVTLSCEQNLNHDAMYWYRQDPGQGLRLIYYSQIVNDFQKGDIAEGYSVSREKKESFPLTVTSAQKNPTAFYLCASSITLVDYEQYFGPGTRLTVT.